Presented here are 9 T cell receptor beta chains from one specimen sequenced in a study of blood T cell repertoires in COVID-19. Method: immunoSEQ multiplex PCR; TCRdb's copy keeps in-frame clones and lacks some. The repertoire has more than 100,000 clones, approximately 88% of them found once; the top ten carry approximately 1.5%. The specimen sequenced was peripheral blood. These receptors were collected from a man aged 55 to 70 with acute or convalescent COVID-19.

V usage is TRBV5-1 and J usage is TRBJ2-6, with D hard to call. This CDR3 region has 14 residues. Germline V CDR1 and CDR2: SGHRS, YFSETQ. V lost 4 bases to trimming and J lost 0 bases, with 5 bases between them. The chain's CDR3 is CASSPGSGANVLTF. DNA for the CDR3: TGCGCCAGCAGCCCAGGCTCTGGGGCCAACGTCCTGACTTTC.

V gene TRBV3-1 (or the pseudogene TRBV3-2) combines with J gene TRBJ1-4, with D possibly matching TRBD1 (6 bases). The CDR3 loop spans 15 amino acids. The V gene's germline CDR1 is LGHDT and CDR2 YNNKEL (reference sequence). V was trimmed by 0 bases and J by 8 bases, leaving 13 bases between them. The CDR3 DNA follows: TGTGCCAGCAGCCAAGACTTACAGGGAGTCGAAAAACTGTTTTTT. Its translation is CASSQDLQGVEKLFF.

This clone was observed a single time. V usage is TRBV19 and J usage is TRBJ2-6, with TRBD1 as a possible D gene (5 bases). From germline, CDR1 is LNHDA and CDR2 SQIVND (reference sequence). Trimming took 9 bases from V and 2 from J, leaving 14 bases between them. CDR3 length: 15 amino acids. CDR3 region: CASKQVVPGANVLTF. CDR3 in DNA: TGTGCCAGCAAACAGGTCGTCCCTGGGGCCAACGTCCTGACTTTC.

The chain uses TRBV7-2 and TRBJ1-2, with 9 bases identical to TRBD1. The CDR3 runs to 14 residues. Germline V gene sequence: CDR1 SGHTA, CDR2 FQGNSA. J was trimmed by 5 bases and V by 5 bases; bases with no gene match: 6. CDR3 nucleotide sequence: TGTGCCAGCAGCCCACAGGGGGCGGGTTATGGCTACACCTTC. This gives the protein CASSPQGAGYGYTF.

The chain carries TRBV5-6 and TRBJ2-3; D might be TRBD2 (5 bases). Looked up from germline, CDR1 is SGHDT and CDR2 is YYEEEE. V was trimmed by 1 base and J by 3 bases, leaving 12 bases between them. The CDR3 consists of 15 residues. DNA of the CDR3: TGTGCCAGCAGCTTGAGTCGGGGTTGGACAGATACGCAGTATTTT. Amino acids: CASSLSRGWTDTQYF.

In DNA, the CDR3 is TGCAGCGTTGATTTCGGACAGGGGGAGACCCAGTACTTC. The encoded protein is CSVDFGQGETQYF. The chain combines TRBV29-1 with TRBJ2-5; 9 bases match TRBD1. Germline values: CDR1 SQVTM, CDR2 ANQGSEA. This CDR3 is 13 amino acids long. V gave up 3 bases and J gave up 5 bases; unmatched junction bases: 4.

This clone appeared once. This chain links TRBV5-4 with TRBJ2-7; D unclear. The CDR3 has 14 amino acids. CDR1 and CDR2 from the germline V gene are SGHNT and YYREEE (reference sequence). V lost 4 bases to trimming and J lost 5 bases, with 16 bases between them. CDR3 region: CASSKMRSTDEQYF. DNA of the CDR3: TGTGCCAGCAGCAAAATGCGGAGCACGGACGAGCAGTACTTC.

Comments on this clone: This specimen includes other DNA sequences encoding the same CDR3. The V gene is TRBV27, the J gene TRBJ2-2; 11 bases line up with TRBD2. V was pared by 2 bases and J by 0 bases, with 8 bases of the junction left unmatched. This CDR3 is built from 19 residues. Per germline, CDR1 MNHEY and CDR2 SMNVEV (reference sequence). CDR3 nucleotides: TGTGCCAGCAGTTTAAGACGCCTAGCGGGGGGTACGAACACCGGGGAGCTGTTTTTT. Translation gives CASSLRRLAGGTNTGELFF.

The CDR3 sequence: CAISESAFTDTQYF. The CDR3 region has the DNA TGTGCCATCAGTGAGTCGGCTTTCACAGATACGCAGTATTTT. The chain joins TRBV10-3 to TRBJ2-3; the D is unclear. Trimming cost V 0 bases and J 2 bases, with 6 bases left between them. The CDR3 is 14 amino acids. Germline V gene sequence: CDR1 ENHRY, CDR2 SYGVKD.